The rows below give T cell receptor beta chains drawn from one sample of a study of OX40 agonist ivuxolimab in advanced cancers. Some clones are missing from TCRdb's copy, which holds only in-frame ones; the method was immunoSEQ multiplex PCR. In the table there are about 63,000 clones, over 75% of which are singletons. Material: CD4+ or CD8+ T cells sorted from blood, obtained in a trial of the OX40 agonist ivuxolimab. The receptors come from an adult with an advanced solid tumor such as melanoma, head and neck, liver or kidney cancer. CDR3s include the opening cysteine and the closing phenylalanine or tryptophan. D genes are given only for firm matches. The listing skips clone size in some rows; elsewhere it reads once, few, many or a size class.

J gene	clone size	V gene	D gene	CDR3 protein	CDR3 DNA
TRBJ1-5	once	TRBV11-2	NA	CASSLGHSNQPQHF	TGTGCCAGCAGCTTAGGACATAGCAATCAGCCCCAGCATTTT
TRBJ2-1	NA	TRBV4-2	TRBD2	CASSAGDSYNEQFF	TGTGCCAGCAGCGCGGGAGACTCCTACAATGAGCAGTTCTTC
TRBJ2-1	NA	TRBV11-1	NA	CASSLGSYNEQFF	TGTGCCAGCAGCTTAGGCTCCTACAATGAGCAGTTCTTC
TRBJ1-1	NA	TRBV7-2	NA	CASSLRSWNTEAFF	TGTGCCAGCAGCTTAAGGTCCTGGAACACTGAAGCTTTCTTT
TRBJ2-7	NA	TRBV5-1	NA	CASSLENSYEQYF	TGCGCCAGCAGCTTGGAGAACAGCTACGAGCAGTACTTC
TRBJ2-3	NA	TRBV27	TRBD2	CASSFNLGLAGGPGNTDTQYF	TGTGCCAGCAGTTTTAACCTCGGACTAGCGGGGGGGCCGGGTAACACAGATACGCAGTATTTT
TRBJ2-1	NA	TRBV6-1	NA	CASSPWGDEQFF	TGTGCCAGCAGTCCTTGGGGAGATGAGCAGTTCTTC
TRBJ2-1	once	TRBV5-1	TRBD2	CASSFLAGGQGNEQFF	TGCGCCAGCAGCTTTCTAGCGGGGGGGCAGGGCAATGAGCAGTTCTTC
TRBJ2-2	NA	TRBV5-1	NA	CASSLRRNTGELFF	TGCGCCAGCAGCTTACGCAGGAACACCGGGGAGCTGTTTTTT
TRBJ2-7	NA	TRBV29-1	NA	CSVLDGPGGQYF	TGCAGCGTCCTTGACGGTCCCGGGGGGCAGTACTTC
TRBJ1-1	NA	TRBV28	NA	CASTTGGLEAFF	TGTGCCAGCACCACGGGAGGTCTTGAAGCTTTCTTT
TRBJ1-2	NA	TRBV28	NA	CASIETAGVGYTF	TGTGCCAGCATTGAAACGGCAGGGGTTGGCTACACCTTC
TRBJ2-7	NA	TRBV11-1	TRBD2	CASSFTSGGVPQYF	TGTGCCAGCAGCTTCACTAGCGGGGGGGTTCCGCAGTACTTC
TRBJ2-3	NA	TRBV4-1	TRBD1	CASSRTGVEDTQYF	TGCGCCAGCAGCCGGACAGGGGTAGAAGATACGCAGTATTTT
TRBJ2-2	NA	TRBV7-8	TRBD1	CASSRRWDRGQRKGAGELFF	TGTGCCAGCAGCCGGAGGTGGGACAGGGGGCAAAGAAAAGGAGCCGGGGAGCTGTTTTTT
TRBJ1-4	NA	TRBV28	NA	CASRVISGEKLFF	TGTGCCAGCAGGGTGATCTCGGGGGAAAAACTGTTTTTT
TRBJ2-7	NA	TRBV6-6	NA	CASSYSEVSYEQYF	TGTGCCAGCAGTTACTCGGAGGTCTCCTACGAGCAGTACTTC
TRBJ2-3	NA	TRBV2	NA	CASSEAPGSGTQYF	TGTGCCAGCAGTGAGGCGCCGGGTTCCGGTACGCAGTATTTT
TRBJ2-7	NA	TRBV29-1	TRBD2	CSVKGTSGRAFYEQYF	TGCAGCGTCAAGGGTACTAGCGGGAGGGCCTTCTACGAGCAGTACTTC
TRBJ1-5	NA	TRBV28	NA	CASRHVSVTVQPQHF	TGTGCCAGCAGACATGTCAGTGTCACGGTTCAGCCCCAGCATTTT
TRBJ1-2	NA	TRBV5-6	TRBD1	CASSQVDRVDGGYTF	TGTGCCAGCAGCCAAGTGGACAGGGTGGACGGCGGCTACACCTTC
TRBJ1-2	NA	TRBV5-6	NA	CASSFLVENYGYTF	TGTGCCAGCAGCTTCCTCGTAGAGAACTATGGCTACACCTTC
TRBJ1-2	NA	TRBV10-3	NA	CAISEFQLLANYGYTF	TGTGCCATCAGTGAGTTTCAGTTGTTAGCTAACTATGGCTACACCTTC
TRBJ2-3	NA	TRBV5-1	TRBD1	CASSPGQDTDTQYF	TGCGCCAGCAGCCCGGGACAGGACACAGATACGCAGTATTTT